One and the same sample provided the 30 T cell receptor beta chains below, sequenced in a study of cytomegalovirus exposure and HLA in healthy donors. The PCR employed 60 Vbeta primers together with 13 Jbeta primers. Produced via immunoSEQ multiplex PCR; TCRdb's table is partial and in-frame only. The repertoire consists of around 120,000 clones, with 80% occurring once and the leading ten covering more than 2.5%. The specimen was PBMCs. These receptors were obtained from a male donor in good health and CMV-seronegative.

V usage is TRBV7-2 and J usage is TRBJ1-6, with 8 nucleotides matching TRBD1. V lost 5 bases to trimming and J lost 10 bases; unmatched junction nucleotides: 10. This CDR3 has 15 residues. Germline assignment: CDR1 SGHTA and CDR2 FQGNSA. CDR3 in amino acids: CASSRTGTGSSPLHF. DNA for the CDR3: TGTGCCAGCAGCCGTACCGGGACAGGATCCTCACCCCTCCACTTT.

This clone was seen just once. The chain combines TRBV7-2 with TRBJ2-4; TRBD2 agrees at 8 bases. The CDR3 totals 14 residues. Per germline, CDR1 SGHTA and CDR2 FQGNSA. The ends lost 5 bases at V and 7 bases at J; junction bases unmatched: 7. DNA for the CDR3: TGTGCCAGCAGCATCAAGCGGGGGCCGAACATTCAGTACTTC. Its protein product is CASSIKRGPNIQYF.

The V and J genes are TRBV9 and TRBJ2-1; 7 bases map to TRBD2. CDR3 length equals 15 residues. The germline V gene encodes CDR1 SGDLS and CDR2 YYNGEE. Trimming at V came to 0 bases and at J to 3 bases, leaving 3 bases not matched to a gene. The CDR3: CASSVASGHYNEQFF. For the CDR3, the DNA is TGTGCCAGCAGCGTAGCTAGCGGCCACTACAATGAGCAGTTCTTC.

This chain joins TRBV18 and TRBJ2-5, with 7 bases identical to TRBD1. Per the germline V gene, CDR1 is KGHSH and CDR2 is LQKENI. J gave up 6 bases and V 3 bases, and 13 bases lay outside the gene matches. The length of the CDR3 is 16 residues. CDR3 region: CASSPIPRGIGQTQYF. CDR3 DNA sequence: TGTGCCAGCTCACCCATCCCCAGGGGGATCGGACAGACCCAGTACTTC.

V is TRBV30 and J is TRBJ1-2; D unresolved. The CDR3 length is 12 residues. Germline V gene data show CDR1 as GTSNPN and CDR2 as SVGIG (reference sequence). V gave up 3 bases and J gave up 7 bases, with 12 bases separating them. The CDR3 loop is CAWRGAEGGYTF. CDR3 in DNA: TGTGCCTGGAGGGGCGCAGAGGGTGGCTACACCTTC.

As DNA, the CDR3 is TGTGCCAGCAGCAAGTGGGGGGTCGAGCAGTACTTC. It encodes CASSKWGVEQYF. V and J are TRBV21-1 and TRBJ2-7; whether TRBD2, the table's D call, matches the DNA was not checked. TRBV21-1 is recorded as a pseudogene. The CDR3 runs 12 residues.

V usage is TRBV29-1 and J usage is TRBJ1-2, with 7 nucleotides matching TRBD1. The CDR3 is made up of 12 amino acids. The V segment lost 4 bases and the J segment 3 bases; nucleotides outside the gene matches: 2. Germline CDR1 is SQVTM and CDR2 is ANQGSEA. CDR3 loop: CSVGGGDYGYTF. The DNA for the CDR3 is TGCAGCGTTGGAGGGGGCGACTATGGCTACACCTTC. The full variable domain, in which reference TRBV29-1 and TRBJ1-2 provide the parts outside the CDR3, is SAVISQKPSRDICQRGTSLTIQCQVDSQVTMMFWYRQQPGQSLTLIATANQGSEATYESGFVIDKFPISRPNLTFSTLTVSNMSPEDSSIYLCSVGGGDYGYTFGSGTRLTVV.

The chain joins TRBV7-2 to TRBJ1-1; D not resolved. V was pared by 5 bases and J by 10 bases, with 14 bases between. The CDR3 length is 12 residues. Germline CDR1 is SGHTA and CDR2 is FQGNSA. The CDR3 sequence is CASSPSRGGAFF. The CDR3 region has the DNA TGTGCCAGCAGCCCCAGTCGCGGTGGAGCTTTCTTT. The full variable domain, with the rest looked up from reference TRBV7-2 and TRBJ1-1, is GAGVSQSPSNKVTEKGKDVELRCDPISGHTALYWYRQSLGQGLEFLIYFQGNSAPDKSGLPSDRFSAERTGGSVSTLTIQRTQQEDSAVYLCASSPSRGGAFFGQGTRLTVV.

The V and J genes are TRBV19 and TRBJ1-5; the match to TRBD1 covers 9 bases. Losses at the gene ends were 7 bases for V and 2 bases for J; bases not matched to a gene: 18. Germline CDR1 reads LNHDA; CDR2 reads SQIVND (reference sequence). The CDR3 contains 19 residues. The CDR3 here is CASTLMTGGRLYGNQPQHF. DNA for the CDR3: TGTGCCAGTACCCTAATGACAGGGGGAAGACTCTATGGCAATCAGCCCCAGCATTTT.

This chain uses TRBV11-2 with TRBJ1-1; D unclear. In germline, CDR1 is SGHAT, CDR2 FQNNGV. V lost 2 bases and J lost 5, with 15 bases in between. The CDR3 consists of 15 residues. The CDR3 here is CASSLITEGNTEAFF. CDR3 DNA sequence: TGTGCCAGCAGCTTAATTACTGAGGGTAATACTGAAGCTTTCTTT.

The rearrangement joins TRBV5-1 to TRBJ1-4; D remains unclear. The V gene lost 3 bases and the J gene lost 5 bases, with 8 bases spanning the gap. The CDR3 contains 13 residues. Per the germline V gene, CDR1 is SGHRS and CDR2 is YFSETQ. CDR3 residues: CASSSPGNEKLFF. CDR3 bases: TGCGCCAGCAGCTCCCCGGGGAATGAAAAACTGTTTTTT.

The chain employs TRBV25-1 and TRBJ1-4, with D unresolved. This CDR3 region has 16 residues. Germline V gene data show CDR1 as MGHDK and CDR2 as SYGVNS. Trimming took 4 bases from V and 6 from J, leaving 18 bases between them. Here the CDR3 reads CASSAADTLSDEKLFF. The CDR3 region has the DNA TGTGCCAGCAGTGCCGCCGACACTCTCTCCGATGAAAAACTGTTTTTT.

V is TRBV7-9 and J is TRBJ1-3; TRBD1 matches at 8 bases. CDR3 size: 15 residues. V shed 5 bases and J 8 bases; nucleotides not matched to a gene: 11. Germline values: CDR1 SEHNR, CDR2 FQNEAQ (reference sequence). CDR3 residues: CASSLGDRKVDTIYF. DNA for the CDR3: TGTGCCAGCAGCCTCGGGGACAGGAAGGTGGACACCATATATTTT.

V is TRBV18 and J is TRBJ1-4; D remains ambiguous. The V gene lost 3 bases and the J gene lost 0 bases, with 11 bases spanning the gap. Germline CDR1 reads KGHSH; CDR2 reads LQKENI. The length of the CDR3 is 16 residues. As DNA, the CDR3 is TGTGCCAGCTCACCGAAAACATATCCAACTAATGAAAAACTGTTTTTT. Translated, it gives CASSPKTYPTNEKLFF.

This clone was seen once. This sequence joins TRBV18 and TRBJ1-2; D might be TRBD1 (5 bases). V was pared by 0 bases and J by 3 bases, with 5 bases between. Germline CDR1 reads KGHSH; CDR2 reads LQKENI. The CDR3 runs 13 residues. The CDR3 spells CASSPPGDYGYTF. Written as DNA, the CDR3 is TGTGCCAGCTCACCACCAGGGGACTATGGCTACACCTTC.

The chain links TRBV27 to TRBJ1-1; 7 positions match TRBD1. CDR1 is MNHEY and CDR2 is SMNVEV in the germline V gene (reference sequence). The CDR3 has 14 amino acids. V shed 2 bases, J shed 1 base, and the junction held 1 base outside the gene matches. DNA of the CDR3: TGTGCCAGCAGTTTAACAGGGGCGAACACTGAAGCTTTCTTT. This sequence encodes CASSLTGANTEAFF.

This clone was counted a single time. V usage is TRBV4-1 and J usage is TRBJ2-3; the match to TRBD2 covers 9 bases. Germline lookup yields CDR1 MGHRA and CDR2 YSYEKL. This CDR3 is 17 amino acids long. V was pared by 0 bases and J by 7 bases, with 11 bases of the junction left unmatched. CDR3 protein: CASSQDIGRGGMNTQYF. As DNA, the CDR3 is TGCGCCAGCAGCCAAGATATCGGGCGGGGGGGAATGAATACGCAGTATTTT.

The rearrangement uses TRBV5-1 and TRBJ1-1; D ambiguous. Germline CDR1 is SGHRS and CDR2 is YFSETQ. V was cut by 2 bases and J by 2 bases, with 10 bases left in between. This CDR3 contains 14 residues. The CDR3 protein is CASSFGGLNTEAFF. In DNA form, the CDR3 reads TGCGCCAGCAGCTTCGGCGGACTAAACACTGAAGCTTTCTTT.

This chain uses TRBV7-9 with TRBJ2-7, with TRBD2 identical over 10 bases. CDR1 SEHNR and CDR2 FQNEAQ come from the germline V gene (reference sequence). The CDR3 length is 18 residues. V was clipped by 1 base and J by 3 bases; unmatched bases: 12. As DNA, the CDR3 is TGTGCCAGCAGCTTAGTGGGGATAGCGGGAGGACCTAGCTACGAGCAGTACTTC. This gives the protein CASSLVGIAGGPSYEQYF.

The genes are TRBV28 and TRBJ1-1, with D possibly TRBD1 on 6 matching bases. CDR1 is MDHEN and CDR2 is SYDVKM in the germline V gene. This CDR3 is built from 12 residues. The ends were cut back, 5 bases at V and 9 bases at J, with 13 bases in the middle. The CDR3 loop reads CASSEGTPKAFF. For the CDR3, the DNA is TGTGCCAGCAGTGAGGGGACACCCAAAGCTTTCTTT.

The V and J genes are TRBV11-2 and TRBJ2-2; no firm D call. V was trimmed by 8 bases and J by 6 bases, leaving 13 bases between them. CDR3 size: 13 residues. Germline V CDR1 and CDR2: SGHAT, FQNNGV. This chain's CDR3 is CASAAAKAGELFF. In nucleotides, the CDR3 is TGTGCCAGCGCGGCGGCGAAGGCCGGGGAGCTGTTTTTT.

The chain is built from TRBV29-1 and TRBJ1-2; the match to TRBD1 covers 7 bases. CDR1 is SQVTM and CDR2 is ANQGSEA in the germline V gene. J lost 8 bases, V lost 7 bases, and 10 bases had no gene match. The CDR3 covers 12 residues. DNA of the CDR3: TGCAGCGAAGGGGGCCCCTTAAGAGGCTACACCTTC. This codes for CSEGGPLRGYTF.

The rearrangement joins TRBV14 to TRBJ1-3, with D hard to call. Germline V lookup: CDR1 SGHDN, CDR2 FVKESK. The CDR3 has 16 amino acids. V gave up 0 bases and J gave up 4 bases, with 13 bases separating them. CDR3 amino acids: CASSQDLLSSGNTIYF. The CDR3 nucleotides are TGTGCCAGCAGCCAAGATCTCTTGTCTAGCGGAAACACCATATATTTT.

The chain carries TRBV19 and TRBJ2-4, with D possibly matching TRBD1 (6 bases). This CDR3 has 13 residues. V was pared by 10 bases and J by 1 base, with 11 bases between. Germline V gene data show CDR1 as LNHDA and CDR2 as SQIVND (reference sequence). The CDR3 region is CATQGIAKNIQYF. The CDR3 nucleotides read TGTGCCACCCAGGGGATTGCCAAAAACATTCAGTACTTC.

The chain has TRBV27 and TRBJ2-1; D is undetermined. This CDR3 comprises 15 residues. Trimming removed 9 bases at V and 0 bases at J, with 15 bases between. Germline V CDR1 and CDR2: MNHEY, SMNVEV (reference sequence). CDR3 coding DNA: TGTGCCAGTAACCAAAGGAGAGACTCCTACAATGAGCAGTTCTTC. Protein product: CASNQRRDSYNEQFF.

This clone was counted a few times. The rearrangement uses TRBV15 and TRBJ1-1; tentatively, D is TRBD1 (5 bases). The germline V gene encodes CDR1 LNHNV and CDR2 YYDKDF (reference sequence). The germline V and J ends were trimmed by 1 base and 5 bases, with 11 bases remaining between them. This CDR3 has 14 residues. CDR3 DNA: TGTGCCACCAGCAGAGTTTCCAGGGAAACTGAAGCTTTCTTT. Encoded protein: CATSRVSRETEAFF.

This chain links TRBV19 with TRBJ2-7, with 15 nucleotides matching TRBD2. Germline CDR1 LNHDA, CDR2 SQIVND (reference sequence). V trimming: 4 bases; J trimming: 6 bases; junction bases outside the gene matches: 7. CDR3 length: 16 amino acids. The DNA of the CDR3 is TGTGCCAGTAGTACCCGGACTAGCGGGAGGGCCCCCGAGCAGTACTTC. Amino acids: CASSTRTSGRAPEQYF.

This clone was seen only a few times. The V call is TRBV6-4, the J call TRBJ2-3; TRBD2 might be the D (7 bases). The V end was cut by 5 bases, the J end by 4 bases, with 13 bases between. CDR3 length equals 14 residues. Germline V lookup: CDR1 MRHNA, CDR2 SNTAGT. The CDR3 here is CASSKSGGADTQYF. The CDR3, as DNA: TGTGCCAGCAGTAAGTCGGGGGGCGCAGATACGCAGTATTTT.

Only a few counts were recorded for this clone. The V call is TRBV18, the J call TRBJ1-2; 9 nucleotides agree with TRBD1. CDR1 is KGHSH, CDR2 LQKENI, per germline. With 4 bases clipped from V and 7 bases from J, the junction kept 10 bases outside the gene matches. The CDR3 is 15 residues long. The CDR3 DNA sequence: TGTGCCAGCTCACTACCGGGACAGGGCTTTGGTGGCTACACCTTC. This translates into CASSLPGQGFGGYTF.

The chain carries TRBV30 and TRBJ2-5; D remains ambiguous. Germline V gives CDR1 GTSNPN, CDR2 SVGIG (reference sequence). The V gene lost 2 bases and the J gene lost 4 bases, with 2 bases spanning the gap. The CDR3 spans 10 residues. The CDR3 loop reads CAWSRETQYF. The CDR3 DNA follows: TGTGCCTGGAGTCGAGAGACCCAGTACTTC.